Included here is one TCR beta chain sequence, with context. The target antigen is unknown. As for the donors, each was a healthy bone marrow donor. This PCR relied on a set of 60 Vbeta primers and 13 Jbeta primers. Sequencing was performed with immunoSEQ multiplex PCR; in TCRdb, only in-frame clones are kept and a portion is missing. The data show approximately 130,000 clones, 60% to 80% seen once. The CDR3 is 14 amino acids. Trimming cost V 7 bases and J 10 bases, with 17 bases left between them. The germline CDR1 and CDR2 sequences are MNHEY and SVGAGI. The sample is drawn from a study of cytomegalovirus exposure and HLA in healthy donors. Study-level findings and limits: Within the data, a cluster of highly shared sequence variants was likely a sequencing artifact. V segments that were indistinguishable, TRBV6-2 and TRBV6-3 among them, were omitted from analysis. Researchers reported in a later analysis that a missense DCLRE1C variant was tied to TCR beta V- and J-gene trimming.

The sequence was obtained from a male donor in good health and CMV-seronegative. V gene TRBV6-5 combines with J gene TRBJ1-6; D perhaps matches TRBD1 (6 bases). The sample consisted of PBMCs. The DNA for the CDR3 is TGTGCCAGCAATAAGGGACACGGAAACTCACCCCTCCACTTT. It yields the protein CASNKGHGNSPLHF.